The present T cell receptor (beta chain) was sequenced within a study of cytomegalovirus exposure and HLA in healthy donors. General study results and limits: A link between a missense DCLRE1C variant and TCR beta V- and J-gene trimming emerged from a later analysis. Previously analyzed data showed that most TCR beta V segments were productive at a frequency of about 90% or about 30%.

In the PCR, 60 Vbeta and 13 Jbeta primers were used. Data came from immunoSEQ multiplex PCR; TCRdb stores just in-frame clones and leaves some out. Counted here are around 180,000 clones, around 80% occurring once; the ten biggest clones make up 1.5% to 2%. This clone was detected a few times. Its specificity is unknown. Germline-derived CDR1 and CDR2 are SGHTA and FQGTGA. Between the trimmed V and J ends, which lost 5 bases and 8 bases, there was a span of 22 bases. This CDR3 contains 16 residues. The sequenced material came from PBMCs. This clonotype originated in a man between 18 and 35 years old in good health and CMV-seronegative. The chain uses TRBV7-3 and TRBJ2-1; D is possibly TRBD1 (6 bases). The CDR3 DNA sequence: TGTGCCAGCAGCATACCGGGACATTCTGTGGGCGATGAGCAGTTCTTC. Its protein is CASSIPGHSVGDEQFF.